A single sample is the source of the 25 T cell receptor beta chains below, sequenced in a study of T cells in Graves' hyperthyroidism and ophthalmopathy. Regions amplified from RNA transcripts were the TCR beta CDR3 regions. An initial round of RT-PCR targeting the TCR CDR3 relied on the HTBI primer set. MiXCR, applied by TCRdb to the multiplex PCR reads, yields one record per CDR3 protein. Of hundreds of thousands of distinct CDR3 sequences in the sample, 38% are singletons; the top ten hold over 8%. The source material was blood. These receptor sequences come from a man aged 18-30 years with Graves' hyperthyroidism.

There are a few counts of this clonotype. The genes are TRBV2 and TRBJ2-7; tentative D call: TRBD1 (5 bases). This CDR3 has 13 residues. The V gene's germline CDR1 is SNHLY and CDR2 FYNNEI. The V end was cut by 8 bases, the J end by 4 bases, with 15 bases between. This CDR3 reads CASGAPGPYEQYF. CDR3 nucleotides: TGTGCCAGCGGGGCCCCCGGTCCATACGAGCAGTACTTC.

This clonotype was found many times. This chain uses TRBV2 with TRBJ2-2; 7 bases fit TRBD2. With V trimmed by 11 bases and J by 4 bases, 7 bases remained unmatched. This CDR3 is 13 amino acids long. Germline lookup yields CDR1 SNHLY and CDR2 FYNNEI. The CDR3: CAGGLVGTGELFF. The CDR3 bases are TGTGCCGGAGGACTAGTGGGCACCGGGGAGCTGTTTTTT.

This clonotype has more than one count but fewer than ten. This CDR3 is CATQPGQEGFDQPQHF. The CDR3 DNA reads as TGTGCCACTCAACCGGGACAGGAAGGGTTTGATCAGCCCCAGCATTTT. The gene calls are TRBV27 and TRBJ1-5; 8 nucleotides agree with TRBD1. Germline CDR1 and CDR2: MNHEY and SMNVEV (reference sequence). The CDR3 length is 16 residues. After removal of 10 bases from V and 5 bases from J, the junction contained 16 bases not matched to a gene.

The J gene is TRBJ1-4, the V gene TRBV9, with D unclear. CDR3 size: 16 residues. Germline loops: CDR1 SGDLS, CDR2 YYNGEE. V was pared by 4 bases and J by 0 bases, with 13 bases between. The CDR3 region is CASSQVALTTNEKLFF. The CDR3 coding sequence is TGTGCCAGCAGCCAAGTAGCGCTGACAACTAATGAAAAACTGTTTTTT.

This clonotype was seen repeatedly, ten times or more. This rearrangement joins TRBV19 to TRBJ2-5; D possibly corresponds to TRBD1 (5 bases). V lost 9 bases, J lost 0 bases, and 11 bases lay in between. Germline CDR1 LNHDA, CDR2 SQIVND (reference sequence). There are 13 residues in the CDR3. CDR3 in amino acids: CASSPDNQETQYF. In nucleotides, the CDR3 is TGTGCCAGCTCACCGGACAACCAAGAGACCCAGTACTTC.

Here the CDR3 reads CTYSVNTEAFF. CDR3 DNA: TGTACCTACTCGGTGAACACTGAAGCTTTCTTT. The V gene is TRBV7-2, the J gene TRBJ1-1; no reliable D call. Germline assignment: CDR1 SGHTA and CDR2 FQGNSA. Deletions cut 11 bases from V and 0 bases from J, with 7 bases between. The CDR3 totals 11 residues.

This clonotype occurred once. The rearrangement uses TRBV25-1 and TRBJ1-2; TRBD1 matches at 7 bases. The CDR3 loop spans 11 amino acids. CDR1 is MGHDK and CDR2 is SYGVNS in the germline V gene. V lost 9 bases, J lost 6 bases, and 4 bases stayed unmatched. CDR3 sequence (DNA): TGTGCCAGTGGGACAGAGAATGGCTACACCTTC. This codes for CASGTENGYTF.

This chain links TRBV6-6 with TRBJ2-7; D may match TRBD1 or TRBD2 (5 bases each). Looked up from germline, CDR1 is MNHNY and CDR2 is SVGAGI (reference sequence). Trimming took 5 bases from V and 7 from J, leaving 15 bases between them. This CDR3 comprises 13 residues. Written as DNA, the CDR3 is TGTGCCAGCAGTAACAGTGGGACGGGGGAGCAGTACTTC. Amino acids: CASSNSGTGEQYF.

Remarks on this clonotype: It may be a read error: a sequence one base away is much more abundant. The chain combines TRBV19 with TRBJ1-5; D is ambiguous. This CDR3 contains 14 residues. Germline V CDR1 and CDR2: LNHDA, SQIVND (reference sequence). V was cut by 3 bases and J by 1 base, with 7 bases left in between. The CDR3 region is CASSMSTSNQPQHF. The CDR3 DNA is TGTGCCAGTAGTATGTCGACGAGCAATCAGCCCCAGCATTTT.

This clonotype occurred many times. V gene TRBV5-6 combines with J gene TRBJ1-1; TRBD1 aligns across 9 bases. The CDR3 has 13 residues. The germline CDR1 and CDR2 sequences are SGHDT and YYEEEE. After removal of 4 bases from V and 10 bases from J, the junction contained 8 bases not matched to a gene. CDR3 nucleotide sequence: TGTGCCAGCAGCCCCGGGACAGGGACCGGAGCTTTCTTT. Amino acids: CASSPGTGTGAFF. The entire variable domain, with the rest obtained from reference TRBV5-6 and TRBJ1-1, is as follows: DAGVTQSPTHLIKTRGQQVTLRCSPKSGHDTVSWYQQALGQGPQFIFQYYEEEERQRGNFPDRFSGHQFPNYSSELNVNALLLGDSALYLCASSPGTGTGAFFGQGTRLTVV.

This clonotype was counted ten times or more. The V gene is TRBV10-3, the J gene TRBJ2-7, with TRBD2 matching over 10 bases. V was clipped by 8 bases and J by 4 bases; unmatched bases: 5. Germline CDR1 is ENHRY and CDR2 is SYGVKD. CDR3 length equals 13 residues. In DNA form, the CDR3 reads TGTGCCATCGCTAGCGGGAGAGCTTACGAGCAGTACTTC. It yields the protein CAIASGRAYEQYF.

The rearrangement joins TRBV9 to TRBJ2-5; D remains unclear. The CDR3 consists of 14 residues. The germline CDR1 and CDR2 sequences are SGDLS and YYNGEE. V lost 3 bases, J lost 5 bases, and 14 bases lay in between. The CDR3 sequence is CASSAGPRRETQYF. In nucleotides, the CDR3 is TGTGCCAGCAGCGCCGGACCCCGTAGGGAGACCCAGTACTTC.

This clonotype was seen many times. This rearrangement joins TRBV6-6 to TRBJ2-7, with D perhaps TRBD2 (5 bases). The germline CDR1 and CDR2 sequences are MNHNY and SVGAGI (reference sequence). The CDR3 length is 14 residues. Trimming took 5 bases from V and 2 from J, leaving 13 bases between them. The CDR3 DNA reads TGTGCCAGCAGTGGGCCCCGGGAACCCTACGAGCAGTACTTC. Its translation: CASSGPREPYEQYF.

The chain joins TRBV29-1 to TRBJ2-5, with a weak D call TRBD2 (6 bases). CDR1 is SQVTM and CDR2 is ANQGSEA in the germline V gene. The length of the CDR3 is 14 residues. V lost 6 bases to trimming and J lost 2 bases, with 16 bases between them. The CDR3 nucleotides read TGCAGCGTGGCCGGGACGGGGGAGCAAGAGACCCAGTACTTC. Translation gives CSVAGTGEQETQYF.

This clonotype was counted a few times. The junction departs from the called germline gene at one end, perhaps through a read error. The chain couples TRBV10-2 to TRBJ1-2; D call uncertain. Germline V lookup: CDR1 WSHSY, CDR2 SAAADI. This CDR3 region has 11 residues. Here the CDR3 DNA reads TGTGCCAGCAGCCAGTTCTATGGCTACACCTTC. Translated: CASSQFYGYTF.

This clonotype was recorded only once. Lacking the conserved final phenylalanine or tryptophan, this CDR3 likely reflects a read error. This chain connects TRBV7-2 to TRBJ1-2, with D possibly TRBD1 on 6 matching bases. Germline loops: CDR1 SGHTA, CDR2 FQGNSA. The V and J ends lost 4 bases and 4 bases respectively, with 13 bases between them. The CDR3 totals 14 residues. The CDR3 DNA reads as TGTGCCAGCAGCTCTTACAGGGCCACCTATGGCTACACCCTC. Translating it yields CASSSYRATYGYTL.

This clonotype has ten or more counts. The chain carries TRBV2 and TRBJ2-6; D unclear. The CDR3 length is 14 residues. V was trimmed by 6 bases and J by 0 bases, leaving 6 bases between them. Germline CDR1 is SNHLY and CDR2 is FYNNEI. CDR3 sequence (DNA): TGTGCCAGCAGCCTCCCCTCTGGGGCCAACGTCCTGACTTTC. This translates into CASSLPSGANVLTF.

This chain connects TRBV11-3 to TRBJ2-5; D ambiguous. This CDR3 is built from 14 residues. V was cut by 0 bases and J by 3 bases, with 8 bases left in between. Per germline, CDR1 SGHNT and CDR2 YENEEA. The DNA of the CDR3 is TGTGCCAGCAGCTTAGAGACCATTGAAGAGACCCAGTACTTC. Encoded protein: CASSLETIEETQYF. The full variable domain, rest sourced from reference TRBV11-3 and TRBJ2-5, is EAGVVQSPRYKIIEKKQPVAFWCNPISGHNTLYWYLQNLGQGPELLIRYENEEAVDDSQLPKDRFSAERLKGVDSTLKIQPAELGDSAVYLCASSLETIEETQYFGPGTRLLVL.

Concerning this clonotype itself: One junction end does not reproduce the germline sequence, and a read error may be involved. The rearrangement uses TRBV29-1 and TRBJ2-5, with D perhaps matching TRBD2 (6 bases). CDR3 length: 16 residues. The germline V gene has CDR1 SQVTM and CDR2 ANQGSEA. CDR3 nucleotides: TGCAGCGTTGAAGATCAGGCAGGGAGGCCCCAAGCGACCCAGTACTTC. Residues: CSVEDQAGRPQATQYF.

The rearrangement uses TRBV5-1 and TRBJ2-5; TRBD2 matches 9 bases. This CDR3 has 15 amino acids. Germline V lookup: CDR1 SGHRS, CDR2 YFSETQ. V lost 3 bases to trimming and J lost 1 base; unmatched junction nucleotides: 4. CDR3 in amino acids: CASSSAGGSQETQYF. CDR3 nucleotide sequence: TGCGCCAGCAGCTCAGCGGGGGGCTCCCAAGAGACCCAGTACTTC.

This clonotype was observed at least ten times. This rearrangement joins TRBV5-6 to TRBJ1-6, with D possibly matching TRBD1 (5 bases). The germline V gene encodes CDR1 SGHDT and CDR2 YYEEEE. This CDR3 comprises 13 residues. Trimming pared 3 bases from V and 7 bases from J, leaving 8 bases between. The CDR3 reads CASSWGRNSPLHF. For the CDR3, the DNA is TGTGCCAGCAGCTGGGGGAGGAATTCACCCCTCCACTTT.

This clonotype has a handful of counts. V and J are TRBV20-1 and TRBJ2-5; D is undetermined. The V gene lost 0 bases and the J gene lost 6 bases, with 5 bases spanning the gap. Germline CDR1 DFQATT, CDR2 SNEGSKA (reference sequence). CDR3 length: 11 amino acids. The CDR3 region has the DNA TGCAGTGCTAGAGATATGAAGACCCAGTACTTC. Protein product: CSARDMKTQYF.

As regards this clonotype: This sequence may be a read error, since a much larger clone differs from it by one base. The J gene is TRBJ1-1, the V gene TRBV20-1; D not resolved. Germline-derived CDR1 and CDR2 are DFQATT and SNEGSKA (reference sequence). There are 13 residues in the CDR3. CDR3 sequence (DNA): TGCAGCGATACAAGGGAGGTGAACACTGAAGCTTTCTTT. This codes for CSDTREVNTEAFF.

This clonotype was counted only a few times. V usage is TRBV19 and J usage is TRBJ1-1; D is undetermined. In germline, CDR1 is LNHDA, CDR2 SQIVND (reference sequence). The CDR3 runs to 14 residues. Trimming removed 2 bases from V and 0 bases from J, with 7 bases in between. The CDR3 nucleotides read TGTGCCAGTAGTATAAGCTTTCTGAACACTGAAGCTTTCTTT. Translation gives CASSISFLNTEAFF.

V usage is TRBV25-1 and J usage is TRBJ2-5, with D unclear. Between the trimmed V and J ends, which lost 6 bases and 3 bases, there was a span of 20 bases. The CDR3 is 16 amino acids. CDR1 is MGHDK, CDR2 SYGVNS, per germline. The CDR3 loop reads CASSLPSAGLEETQYF. CDR3 nucleotides: TGTGCCAGCAGCTTACCCTCCGCAGGATTGGAAGAGACCCAGTACTTC.